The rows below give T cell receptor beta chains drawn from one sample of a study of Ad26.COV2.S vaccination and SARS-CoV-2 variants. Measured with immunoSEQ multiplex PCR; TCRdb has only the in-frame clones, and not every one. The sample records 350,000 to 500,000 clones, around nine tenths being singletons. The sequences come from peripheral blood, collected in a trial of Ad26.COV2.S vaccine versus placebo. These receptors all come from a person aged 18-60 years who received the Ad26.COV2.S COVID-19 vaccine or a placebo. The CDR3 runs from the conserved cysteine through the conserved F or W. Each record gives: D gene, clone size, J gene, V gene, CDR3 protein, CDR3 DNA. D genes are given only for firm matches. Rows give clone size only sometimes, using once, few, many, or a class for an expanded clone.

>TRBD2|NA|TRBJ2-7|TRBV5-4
CASSTGGGKVGEQYF
TGTGCCAGCAGCACTGGGGGGGGGAAAGTCGGCGAGCAGTACTTC
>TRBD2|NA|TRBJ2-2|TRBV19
CASSHGPGLAGELAGELFF
TGTGCCAGTAGTCATGGACCTGGACTAGCGGGGGAGTTGGCCGGGGAGCTGTTTTTT
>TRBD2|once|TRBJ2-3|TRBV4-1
CASSQPRLAGARTDWDTQYF
TGCGCCAGCAGCCAACCCCGACTAGCGGGGGCCCGGACCGATTGGGATACGCAGTATTTT
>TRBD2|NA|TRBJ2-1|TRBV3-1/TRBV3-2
CASSPLGGGSYNEQFF
TGTGCCAGCAGCCCTCTGGGCGGGGGTTCCTACAATGAGCAGTTCTTC
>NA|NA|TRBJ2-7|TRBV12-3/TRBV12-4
CASSRTAYEQYF
TGTGCCAGCAGTAGGACAGCCTACGAGCAGTACTTC
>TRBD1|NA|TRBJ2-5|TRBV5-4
CASSSGTGETQYF
TGTGCCAGCAGCTCCGGGACAGGGGAGACCCAGTACTTC
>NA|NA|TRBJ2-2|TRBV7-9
CASSLKPIFAGELFF
TGTGCCAGCAGCTTAAAACCCATTTTTGCCGGGGAGCTGTTTTTT
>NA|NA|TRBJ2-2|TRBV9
CASSVNVPFGSNTGELFF
TGTGCCAGCAGCGTAAATGTCCCGTTCGGGTCTAACACCGGGGAGCTGTTTTTT
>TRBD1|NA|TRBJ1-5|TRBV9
CASSVGTGANQPQHF
TGTGCCAGCAGCGTAGGGACAGGGGCAAACCAGCCCCAGCATTTT
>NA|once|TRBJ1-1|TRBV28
CASSFPTEAFF
TGTGCCAGCAGTTTTCCCACTGAAGCTTTCTTT
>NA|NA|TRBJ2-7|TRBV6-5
CASSYGPAFSYEQYF
TGTGCCAGCAGTTACGGACCGGCATTTAGTTACGAGCAGTACTTC
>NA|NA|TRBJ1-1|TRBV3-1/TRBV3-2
CASQTHGVNTEAFF
TGTGCCAGCCAAACACACGGAGTGAACACTGAAGCTTTCTTT
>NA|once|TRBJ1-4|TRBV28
CASRTGNEKLFF
TGTGCCAGCCGGACGGGTAATGAAAAACTGTTTTTT
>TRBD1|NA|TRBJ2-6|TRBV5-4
CASSRDRPSSGANVLTF
TGTGCCAGCAGCCGGGACAGGCCGAGCTCTGGGGCCAACGTCCTGACTTTC
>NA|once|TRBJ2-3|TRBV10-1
CASSESAKADTQYF
TGCGCCAGCAGTGAGTCTGCGAAGGCAGATACGCAGTATTTT
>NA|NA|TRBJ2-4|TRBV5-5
CASSLEGGFGNIQYF
TGTGCCAGCAGCTTGGAAGGGGGATTTGGAAACATTCAGTACTTC
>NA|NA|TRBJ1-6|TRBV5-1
CASSPDYNSPLHF
TGCGCCAGCAGCCCGGACTATAATTCACCCCTCCACTTT
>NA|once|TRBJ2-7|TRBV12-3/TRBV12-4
CASSLEGYEQYF
TGTGCCAGCAGTTTAGAGGGCTACGAGCAGTACTTC
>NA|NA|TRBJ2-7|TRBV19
CASSTGPPYEQYF
TGTGCCAGTAGTACCGGGCCCCCCTACGAGCAGTACTTC
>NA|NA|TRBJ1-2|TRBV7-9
CASSASWTSRYGYTF
TGTGCCAGCAGCGCTTCTTGGACCTCCCGGTATGGCTACACCTTC
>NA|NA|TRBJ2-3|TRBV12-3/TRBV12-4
CASSRGASDTQYF
TGTGCCAGCAGTCGCGGGGCATCAGATACGCAGTATTTT
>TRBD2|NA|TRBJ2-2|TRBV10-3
CAISGASGGAVSGELFF
TGTGCCATCAGCGGGGCTAGCGGGGGGGCCGTGAGCGGGGAGCTGTTTTTT
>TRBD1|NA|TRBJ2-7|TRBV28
CASSFGDRLYEQYF
TGTGCCAGCAGTTTCGGGGACAGACTCTACGAGCAGTACTTC
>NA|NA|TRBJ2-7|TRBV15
CATSRDLGGSYEQYF
TGTGCCACCAGCAGAGATCTGGGCGGCTCCTACGAGCAGTACTTC
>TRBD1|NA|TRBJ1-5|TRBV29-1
CSVATGTGRDQPQHF
TGCAGCGTTGCGACCGGGACAGGGAGGGATCAGCCCCAGCATTTT
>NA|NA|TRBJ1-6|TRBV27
CASSPRRADINSPLHF
TGTGCCAGCTCACCTCGCCGGGCGGACATTAATTCACCCCTCCACTTT
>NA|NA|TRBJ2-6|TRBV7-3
CASSPGLTFGANVLTF
TGTGCCAGCAGCCCGGGGCTAACCTTTGGGGCCAACGTCCTGACTTTC
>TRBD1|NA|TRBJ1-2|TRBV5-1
CASSVLRDRTNYGYTF
TGCGCCAGCAGCGTCCTCCGGGACAGAACTAACTATGGCTACACCTTC
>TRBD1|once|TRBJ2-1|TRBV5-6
CASSQGGQGFGNEQFF
TGTGCCAGCAGCCAAGGGGGACAGGGATTTGGCAATGAGCAGTTCTTC
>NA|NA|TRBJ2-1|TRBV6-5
CASGIGPYNEQFF
TGTGCCAGCGGGATTGGGCCCTACAATGAGCAGTTCTTC
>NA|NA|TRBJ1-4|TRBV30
CAWTGRPGTNEKLFF
TGTGCCTGGACAGGCAGACCGGGGACTAATGAAAAACTGTTTTTT
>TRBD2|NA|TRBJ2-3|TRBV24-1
CATSDPGTSPDTQYF
TGTGCCACCAGTGACCCCGGGACTAGCCCAGATACGCAGTATTTT
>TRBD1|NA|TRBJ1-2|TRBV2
CASARNRGQHYGYTF
TGTGCCAGCGCACGGAACAGGGGGCAACACTATGGCTACACCTTC
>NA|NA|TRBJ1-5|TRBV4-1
CASSQERNQPQHF
TGCGCCAGCAGCCAAGAGAGAAATCAGCCCCAGCATTTT
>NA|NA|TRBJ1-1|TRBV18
CASSLRQKNTEAFF
TGTGCCAGCTCACTTCGACAGAAGAACACTGAAGCTTTCTTT
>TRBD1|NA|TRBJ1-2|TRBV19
CASSIGQGAYGYTF
TGTGCCAGTAGTATTGGTCAGGGGGCCTATGGCTACACCTTC
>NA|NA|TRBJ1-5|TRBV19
CASSSRNQPQHF
TGTGCCAGTAGTTCCAGGAATCAGCCCCAGCATTTT
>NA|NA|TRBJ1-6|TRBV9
CASSVGLRGGNSPLHF
TGTGCCAGCAGCGTAGGTCTCCGGGGTGGAAATTCACCCCTCCACTTT
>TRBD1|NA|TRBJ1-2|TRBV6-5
CASSYSKTGGNGYTF
TGTGCCAGCAGTTACTCTAAAACAGGGGGTAATGGCTACACCTTC
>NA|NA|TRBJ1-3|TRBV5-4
CASSLEGAVWGNTIYF
TGTGCCAGCAGCTTGGAAGGGGCCGTCTGGGGAAACACCATATATTTT
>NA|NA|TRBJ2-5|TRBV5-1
CASSVVGTQETQYF
TGCGCCAGCAGCGTAGTGGGCACCCAAGAGACCCAGTACTTC
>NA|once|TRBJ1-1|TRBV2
CASSARAGMRGEGTEAFF
TGTGCCAGCAGTGCACGGGCAGGGATGCGTGGCGAGGGCACTGAAGCTTTCTTT
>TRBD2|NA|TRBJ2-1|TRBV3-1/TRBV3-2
CASSQSGGTNEQFF
TGTGCCAGCAGCCAATCGGGAGGTACCAATGAGCAGTTCTTC
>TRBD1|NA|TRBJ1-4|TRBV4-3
CASSLTGVNEKLFF
TGCGCCAGCAGCCTGACAGGGGTGAATGAAAAACTGTTTTTT
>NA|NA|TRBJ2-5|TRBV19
CASTEGGETQYF
TGTGCCAGTACCGAGGGAGGCGAGACCCAGTACTTC